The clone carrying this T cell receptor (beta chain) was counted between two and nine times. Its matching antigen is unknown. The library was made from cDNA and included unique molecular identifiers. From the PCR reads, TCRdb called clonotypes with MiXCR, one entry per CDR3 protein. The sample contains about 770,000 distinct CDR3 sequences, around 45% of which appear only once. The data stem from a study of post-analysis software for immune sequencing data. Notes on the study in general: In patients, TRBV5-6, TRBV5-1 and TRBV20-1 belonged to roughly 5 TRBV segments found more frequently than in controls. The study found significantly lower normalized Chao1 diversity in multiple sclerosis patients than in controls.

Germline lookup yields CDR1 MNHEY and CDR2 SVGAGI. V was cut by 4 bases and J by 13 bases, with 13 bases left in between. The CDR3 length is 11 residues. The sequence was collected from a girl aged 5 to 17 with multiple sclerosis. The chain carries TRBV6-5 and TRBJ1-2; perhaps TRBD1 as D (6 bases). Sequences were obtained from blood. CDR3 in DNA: TGTGCCAGCAGTTCGGACAGATTCAGCACCTTC. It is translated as CASSSDRFSTF.